This T cell receptor beta chain was profiled in a study of blood T cell repertoires in COVID-19. Trimming took 7 bases from V and 2 from J, leaving 12 bases between them. CDR1 and CDR2 (germline): MDHEN, SYDVKM. This CDR3 contains 15 residues. The table came from immunoSEQ multiplex PCR; TCRdb's copy has only in-frame clones and leaves some out. The table includes around 250,000 clones, about four fifths detected once. What was sequenced was peripheral blood. The chain uses TRBV28 and TRBJ1-6; D is unclear. This TCR came from a man aged 30 to 39 who had recovered from COVID-19. CDR3 residues: CASTPEAAYNSPLHF. The DNA of the CDR3 is TGTGCCAGCACCCCCGAGGCTGCCTATAATTCACCCCTCCACTTT. Looking up the rest from reference TRBV28 and TRBJ1-6 gives the full variable domain: DVKVTQSSRYLVKRTGEKVFLECVQDMDHENMFWYRQDPGLGLRLIYFSYDVKMKEKGDIPEGYSVSREKKERFSLILESASTNQTSMYLCASTPEAAYNSPLHFGNGTRLTVT.